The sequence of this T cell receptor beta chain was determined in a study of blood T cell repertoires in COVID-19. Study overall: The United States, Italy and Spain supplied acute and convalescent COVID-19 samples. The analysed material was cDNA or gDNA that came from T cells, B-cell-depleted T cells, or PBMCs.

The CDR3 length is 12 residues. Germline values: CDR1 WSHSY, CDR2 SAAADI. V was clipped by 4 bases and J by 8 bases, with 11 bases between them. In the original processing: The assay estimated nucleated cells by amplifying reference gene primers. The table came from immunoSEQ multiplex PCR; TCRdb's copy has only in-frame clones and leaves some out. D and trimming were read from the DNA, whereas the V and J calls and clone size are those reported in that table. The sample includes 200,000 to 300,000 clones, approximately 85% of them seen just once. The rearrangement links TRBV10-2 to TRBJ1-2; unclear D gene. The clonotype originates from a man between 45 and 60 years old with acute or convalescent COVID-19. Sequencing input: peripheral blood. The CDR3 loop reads CASSGTMYGYTF. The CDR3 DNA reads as TGCGCCAGCAGTGGGACTATGTACGGCTACACCTTC.